The following is a TCR beta chain sequence with its context. Its antigen is not identified. The sample belongs to a study of cytomegalovirus exposure and HLA in healthy donors. Background on the study: Most genotyped donors, about four fifths of about 400, had Caucasian-associated genetic ancestry. Whole-study findings and limits: Listed as cytomegalovirus-associated were 150 to 200 TCR beta chains. Earlier analysis looked at TCR beta V segments, and most were productive about 90% or about 30% of the time.

PCR amplification relied on 60 Vbeta primers (plus 13 Jbeta primers). The protocol was immunoSEQ multiplex PCR, while the TCRdb copy is restricted to in-frame clones and leaves out a portion. The top ten hold around 4.5% of the sample, which has approximately 90,000 clones, 60% to 85% seen once. The source is a woman between 35 and 50 years old in good health and CMV-seronegative. Sequences were obtained from PBMCs.

The CDR3 sequence: CASSLLGGMVETQYF. CDR3 DNA sequence: TGTGCCAGCAGCTTATTGGGGGGGATGGTAGAGACCCAGTACTTC. The rearrangement links TRBV7-8 to TRBJ2-5; 7 bases align to TRBD2. The CDR3 contains 15 residues. V shed 2 bases, J shed 4 bases, and the junction held 7 bases outside the gene matches. The V gene's germline CDR1 is SGHVS and CDR2 FQNEAQ. The variable domain in full, with the rest retrieved from reference TRBV7-8 and TRBJ2-5, is GAGVSQSPRYKVAKRGQDVALRCDPISGHVSLFWYQQALGQGPEFLTYFQNEAQLDKSGLPSDRFFAERPEGSVSTLKIQRTQQEDSAVYLCASSLLGGMVETQYFGPGTRLLVL.